The sequence of this TCR beta chain was determined in a study of blood T cell repertoires in COVID-19. Background on the study: The United States, Italy and Spain supplied acute and convalescent COVID-19 samples. PBMCs, B-cell-depleted T cells, or T cells provided the cDNA or gDNA that made up the material.

Original processing notes: Estimated nucleated cell counts came from reference gene primer amplification. Profiled with immunoSEQ multiplex PCR; TCRdb holds only in-frame clones, not every one. V and J calls and clone size are given by that table; D and trimming were obtained from the DNA. The data contain approximately 52,000 clones, 90% of them seen just once; the ten biggest clones take up roughly 3%. CDR1 SNHLY and CDR2 FYNNEI come from the germline V gene. V dropped 8 bases and J dropped 0; count of bases not matched to a gene: 4. CDR3 length: 13 residues. This clonotype was obtained from a human donor in a cohort sampled during active COVID-19. The sequenced material came from peripheral blood. The gene calls are TRBV2 and TRBJ2-7; 7 bases map to TRBD1. The CDR3 sequence: CASHRGPSYEQYF. For the CDR3, the DNA is TGTGCCAGCCACAGGGGACCCTCCTACGAGCAGTACTTC.